This T cell receptor beta chain was recovered during a study of cytomegalovirus exposure and HLA in healthy donors (dated by TCRdb to between 2016 and 2019). Regarding the study in general: In an earlier analysis of about 560 of the donors, 250 to 300 Gb of sequence data and just under 120 million unique TCR beta sequences from about 179 million T cells were reported. The study profiled the T cell repertoires of more than 500 subjects by immunosequencing and related them to cytomegalovirus serostatus. The study aimed to test whether signatures of past pathogen exposure could be identified by cataloging public T cell receptors. A later analysis re-analyzed previously published TCR beta repertoires from several hundred donors and added high-resolution HLA genotyping to study TCR occurrence patterns. An earlier analysis of approximately 630 of the donors applied high-throughput TCR beta sequencing to assess whether each TCR beta V gene segment acted as functional or pseudogenic. Among the roughly 390 genotyped donors, under 90% belonged to the genetic ancestry cluster associated with self-reported Caucasian donors. Along with the 666-subject first cohort, a separate validation cohort of around 120 different subjects was used. An early release covering about 600 HLA-typed donors comprised about 310 gigabases of sequencing data and tens of millions of unique TCR sequences. The number of typed donors differed by locus: about 629-640 for A, B, C, DRB1 and DQB1; some 500 for DQA1; over 600 for DPA1; and roughly 470 for DPB1. Among almost 400 genotyped donors of the cohort, an average of 235,054 unique TCR beta nucleotide sequences were sequenced per donor, 15% to 20% of them non-productive. Both class I and class II loci were covered by HLA typing, at four-digit resolution. Donor age, sex, ethnicity and CMV serostatus were collected together with the repertoire data. Genome-wide SNP genotypes for about 65% of the 666 donors were used in a later genetic analysis, which treated that subset as a discovery cohort. Roughly five DR-DQ haplotypes were treated as single units for association and clustering because of strong linkage in the cohort. The later analysis used no new phenotypic data to find candidate immune exposures, relying instead on TCR beta sequences and their occurrence across donors. All discovery cohort repertoires had been generated using a single sequencing platform. The study combined high-throughput TCR immunosequencing, statistical association of individual TCRs with disease status, and machine learning to predict cytomegalovirus infection status.

Library preparation was by the immunoSEQ multiplex PCR assay. A mixture of 60 forward primers for TCR Vbeta segments and 13 reverse primers for TCR Jbeta segments was used in the multiplex PCR. A multiplex PCR assay on genomic DNA amplified the CDR3 region of rearranged TCR beta genes. Amplified TCR beta libraries were sequenced as 87-base-pair reads on the Illumina HiSeq System. The published analysis was carried out like this. In a later analysis, 80 million or so unique TCR beta chains were counted across the 666 repertoires, and around 10 million of these chains were shared by at least two donors. To remove PCR and sequencing errors, raw reads were error-corrected and collapsed into unique sequences using a nearest-neighbor algorithm that merged closely related sequences. V, D and J gene segments were assigned by aligning CDR3 sequences to IMGT reference sequences. For a sequence to be retained, at least a six-nucleotide match to both a V gene segment and a J gene segment was required. Rearrangements were called productive when the CDR3 lacked stop codons and stayed in frame with V and J; all others were non-productive. CDR3 was defined by IMGT convention, running from the second conserved V-encoded cysteine to the conserved J-encoded phenylalanine. Sequences without an unambiguous match to a single V gene segment were excluded from the earlier analysis of 500 to 700 of the donors. An earlier analysis of a few hundred of the donors classified V segments as functional when productive rearrangements were above 56.7% and as segregating when the standard deviation between donors was above 5%. A statistical classification framework was built to diagnose cytomegalovirus status from the catalog of TCR beta chain sequences. V and J gene assignment, in a later analysis, came from comparing TCR nucleotide sequences with IMGT/GENE-DB human TR gene sequences. A later analysis assigned CDR3 sequences and most-parsimonious VDJ recombination scenarios with the TCRdist pipeline. A later analysis defined each TCR beta chain by its CDR3 amino acid sequence plus V-gene family, and excluded reads lacking a unique V-gene family. In a later analysis, around 650 highly shared, low-generation-probability nucleotide sequences were removed to address suspected cross-contamination and a sequencing artifact. For each public chain, a later analysis derived a clonal expansion index from normalized ranks of inferred template counts within each repertoire. A later analysis computed generation probabilities with a VDJ recombination model fitted to out-of-frame rearrangements, and checked the results against IGoR. In a later analysis, TCR-TCR, TCR-HLA and TCR-CMV co-occurrence was scored with hypergeometric tests, and a repertoire-size bias correction was applied to TCR pairs. To estimate false discovery rates, a later analysis permuted the HLA or CMV assignments 20 times. In a later analysis, co-occurring TCRs were grouped using DBSCAN, with TCRdist sequence similarity added in when clustering inside HLA-allele-positive subsets. Repertoires with fewer than 30,000 or more than 120,000 public chains, plus five repertoires with anomalous nucleotide sharing, were excluded from co-occurrence clustering. TCRdb took this table from immuneACCESS and kept in-frame rearrangements with V and J called. Such tables lack part of the clones; where checked against another copy, unresolved V genes explain under half of the gap, and the rest is unexplained. V, J and clone size are those of that table, while D and trimming were read from the DNA. The sample table lists 200,000 or so clones, more than 60% of them with a count of one. The leading ten clones occupy 2.1% of the sample.

In total, approximately 610 healthy bone marrow donors made up the cohort. At the time of sampling, every cohort member was nominally healthy, though immune exposures that went unrecorded were likely present. The donor was CMV seropositive and was included in the group of 300 or so seropositive cohort members. Each donor provided a peripheral blood sample, and peripheral blood mononuclear cells were used for TCR beta sequencing. Genomic DNA extraction from the blood cell samples was performed with the Qiagen DNeasy Blood Extraction Kit. On this clone: Its antigen target is currently unknown. No base qualities exist here, and no much larger clone lies one base off it.

What the authors observed across the whole study: Assigning TCR associations to individual alleles was difficult when HLA alleles, especially DR and DQ, strongly co-occurred. According to a later analysis, parvovirus B19, influenza, CMV and Epstein-Barr virus appeared linked to several top co-occurrence clusters. An association between a missense DCLRE1C variant and V-gene and J-gene trimming of TCR beta chains was found in a later genetic analysis and replicated in an independent cohort. The cohort was sequenced for TCR beta chains only, and without alpha or paired-chain data the features that could be detected were limited. The study gave a list of 150 to 200 TCR beta chains associated with cytomegalovirus. A cluster of highly shared sequence variants was judged likely to be a technical artifact of the sequencing pipeline. A further reported finding was that TCR beta sequences accurately predicted the HLA-A and HLA-B alleles for most subjects in the first cohort. Because counts were too low, roughly 18 rarely observed V segments, including chromosome 9 orphons, were left out of the earlier analysis of roughly 600 of the donors. For the cohort, immune exposure information was limited to CMV serostatus. A later genetic analysis reported fewer N-insertions in productive TCRs among donors in an Asian-associated ancestry cluster than the roughly 700-donor mean. Some IMGT-functional V segments, including TRBV6-2 and TRBV6-3, could not be distinguished by the 87-base-pair reads and were therefore excluded. Correlated functional status among segregating V segments might reflect linkage disequilibrium, but an unknown experimental factor could not be ruled out. Because HLA typing was unavailable for some donors at each locus, only the typed subset was used in association tests. In a later analysis, TCR association rates were found to vary across HLA loci, with the most associated TCRs seen for DRB1 alleles and the fewest for HLA-C alleles. Most TCR sequences were seen in very few donors, while some public TCRs were found in many individuals. In vitro tests confirmed that a few of the cytomegalovirus-associated TCR beta chains recognize cytomegalovirus antigens. Broadly in line with IMGT annotations, most TCR beta V segments showed up in productive rearrangements about 87% or about 30% of the time in an earlier analysis of a few hundred of the donors. In a later analysis, HLA-associated TCR beta chains showed more clonal expansion and lower generation probabilities than non-associated chains that were equally common. It was suggested by the authors that the approach could potentially be generalized to other disease states and immunological phenotypes. Roughly uniform sequencing depth across donors was assumed in presence/absence analyses, although this assumption may not hold. A later analysis associated 16,951 TCR beta sequences with specific HLA alleles at a false discovery rate of 0.05. Cytomegalovirus status was reported to be diagnosed by the classifier with high specificity and sensitivity in both the original and validation cohorts. In a later analysis, most CMV-associated TCR beta chains were found to appear HLA-restricted, with HLA associations seemingly driven largely by CMV exposure.

The CDR3 runs 14 amino acids, cysteine and phenylalanine included. Of all the DNA, just the CDR3 is kept, 42 bases in frame from base 1. CDR1 and CDR2 were assigned from the germline V gene as MNHNS and SASEGT. The junction carries 14 bases between V and J, which are trimmed by 5 bases and 6 bases respectively. This clonotype was sampled from a young woman in good health and CMV-seropositive. Recombination linked TRBV6-1 to TRBJ1-5, with the identity of the D gene unclear. Material: PBMCs. The sequenced DNA is TGTGCCAGCAGTTTCTACGGGGATACTCAGCCCCAGCATTTT. Its translation reads: CASSFYGDTQPQHF.